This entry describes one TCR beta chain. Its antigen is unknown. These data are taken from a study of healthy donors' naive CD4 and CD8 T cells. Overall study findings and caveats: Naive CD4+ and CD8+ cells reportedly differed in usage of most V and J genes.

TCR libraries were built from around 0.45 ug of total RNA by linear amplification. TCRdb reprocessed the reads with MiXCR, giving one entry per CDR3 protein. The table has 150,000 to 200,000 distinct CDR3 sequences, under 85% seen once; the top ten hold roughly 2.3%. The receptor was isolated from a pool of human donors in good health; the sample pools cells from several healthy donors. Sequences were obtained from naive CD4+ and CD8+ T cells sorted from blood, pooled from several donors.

DNA of the CDR3: TGTGCCAGCAGTTTGGAGCGGGAGGGCCCCTATGAGCAGTTCTTC. This sequence encodes CASSLEREGPYEQFF. The chain joins TRBV28 to TRBJ2-1; TRBD2 agrees at 10 bases. This CDR3 comprises 15 residues. Trimming took 3 bases from V and 8 from J; bases not matched to a gene: 7. The germline V gene has CDR1 MDHEN and CDR2 SYDVKM.